Below are 9 T cell receptor beta chains sequenced from a single sample in a study of blood T cell repertoires in COVID-19. Only in-frame clones appear in the TCRdb table, and some are missing; sequencing was by immunoSEQ multiplex PCR. Among 130,000 to 150,000 clones listed, 84% were seen once. Sequences were obtained from peripheral blood. The receptors originated from a woman older than 75 in a cohort sampled during active or convalescent COVID-19.

The chain has TRBV30 and TRBJ1-6, with D possibly being TRBD1 (6 bases). CDR1 and CDR2 (germline): GTSNPN, SVGIG (reference sequence). V lost 0 bases, J lost 7 bases, and 13 bases lay in between. There are 15 residues in the CDR3. In nucleotides, the CDR3 is TGTGCCTGGAGTGTACTGGTACAGGGCAATTCACCCCTCCACTTT. Translation gives CAWSVLVQGNSPLHF.

V usage is TRBV11-1 and J usage is TRBJ2-1; 8 nucleotides agree with TRBD2. Germline values: CDR1 SGHAT, CDR2 FQDESV (reference sequence). This CDR3 comprises 16 residues. Trimming took 4 bases from V and 2 from J; bases not matched to a gene: 7. This CDR3 reads CASSYSPAGAYNEQFF. The CDR3 DNA is TGTGCCAGCAGCTATAGCCCAGCGGGGGCCTACAATGAGCAGTTCTTC.

The chain uses TRBV28 and TRBJ1-5; no clear D. Trimming removed 6 bases from V and 3 bases from J, with 12 bases in between. The CDR3 contains 14 residues. From germline, CDR1 is MDHEN and CDR2 SYDVKM. CDR3 loop: CASRYHTDNQPQHF. In nucleotides, the CDR3 is TGTGCCAGCAGGTACCACACCGACAATCAGCCCCAGCATTTT.

On this clone itself: In the same sample, other DNA sequences code for this CDR3. The chain has TRBV5-1 and TRBJ1-2, with 7 bases identical to TRBD1. J lost 3 bases, V lost 2 bases, and 4 bases had no gene match. Germline values: CDR1 SGHRS, CDR2 YFSETQ. The CDR3 spans 14 residues. The DNA of the CDR3 is TGCGCCAGCAGCTTTAGCGGGACAGACTATGGCTACACCTTC. Translating it yields CASSFSGTDYGYTF.

With respect to this clone: Within the sample, other DNA sequences also encode this same CDR3. The rearrangement joins TRBV2 to TRBJ2-5, with D perhaps TRBD2 (5 bases). This CDR3 is 13 amino acids long. CDR1 and CDR2 from the germline V gene are SNHLY and FYNNEI. Trimming left V 6 bases short and J 5 bases short, with 13 bases between. CDR3 region: CASSGGEVETQYF. CDR3 DNA: TGTGCCAGCAGCGGAGGAGAGGTGGAGACCCAGTACTTC.

The chain recombines TRBV5-6 with TRBJ1-3; the D gene is possibly TRBD1 (6 bases). Germline-derived CDR1 and CDR2 are SGHDT and YYEEEE. The V and J ends lost 0 bases and 0 bases respectively, with 10 bases between them. CDR3 length: 16 residues. The CDR3 DNA is TGTGCCAGCAGCTTGGTAGACAGGCACTCTGGAAACACCATATATTTT. Its protein product is CASSLVDRHSGNTIYF.

The V call is TRBV7-9, the J call TRBJ2-1; D is ambiguous. Germline-derived CDR1 and CDR2 are SEHNR and FQNEAQ (reference sequence). V shed 1 base and J shed 4 bases, with 11 bases lying between them. The CDR3 is 15 residues long. The CDR3 sequence: CASSLVSLQYNEQFF. The CDR3 nucleotides are TGTGCCAGCAGCTTAGTCTCTCTGCAGTACAATGAGCAGTTCTTC. The full variable domain, completed using reference TRBV7-9 and TRBJ2-1, is DTGVSQNPRHKITKRGQNVTFRCDPISEHNRLYWYRQTLGQGPEFLTYFQNEAQLEKSRLLSDRFSAERPKGSFSTLEIQRTEQGDSAMYLCASSLVSLQYNEQFFGPGTRLTVL.

The rearrangement joins TRBV2 to TRBJ1-5; D gene uncertain. The germline CDR1 and CDR2 sequences are SNHLY and FYNNEI. CDR3 length equals 15 residues. Between the trimmed V and J ends, which lost 2 bases and 0 bases, there was a span of 8 bases. The CDR3 bases are TGTGCCAGCAGTGAATCAGAAAATAGCAATCAGCCCCAGCATTTT. It is translated as CASSESENSNQPQHF. Based on the CDR3 plus reference TRBV2 and TRBJ1-5, the full variable domain is EPEVTQTPSHQVTQMGQEVILRCVPISNHLYFYWYRQILGQKVEFLVSFYNNEISEKSEIFDDQFSVERPDGSNFTLKIRSTKLEDSAMYFCASSESENSNQPQHFGDGTRLSIL.

The J gene is TRBJ2-1, the V gene TRBV6-4; D unresolved. With 3 bases removed from V and 0 bases from J, the gap between germline ends came to 12 bases. CDR3 length: 16 amino acids. Germline CDR1 is MRHNA and CDR2 is SNTAGT. The CDR3 DNA reads TGTGCCAGCAGTGAAATTGGGCTTCCCTCCTACAATGAGCAGTTCTTC. Translated: CASSEIGLPSYNEQFF.